These T cell receptor beta chains were read from a single sample in a study of technical replicates of blood from a few donors. Libraries were prepared by immunoSEQ multiplex PCR; TCRdb keeps only in-frame clonotypes and omits some of them. Altogether under 45,000 clones are present, about 96% being singletons, with the ten largest covering roughly 0.35%. The sample comprised T cells isolated from PBMCs. All receptors derive from a human donor in good health. CDR3s include the opening cysteine and the closing phenylalanine or tryptophan.

CDR3 length | J gene | V gene | CDR3 protein
14 | TRBJ1-5 | TRBV2 | CASTGGYSNQPQHF
13 | TRBJ2-7 | TRBV29-1 | CSVGTGTSYEQYF
15 | TRBJ2-5 | TRBV7-2 | CASSLVLAGAETQYF
15 | TRBJ1-5 | TRBV10-1 | CASSEGTGVSQPQHF
13 | TRBJ1-2 | TRBV12-5 | CASGLVRGYGYTF
15 | TRBJ2-7 | TRBV7-9 | CASIPRAGVIYEQYF
13 | TRBJ2-7 | TRBV19 | CASSWQGRDEQYF
16 | TRBJ2-1 | TRBV6-1 | CASSELRDISYNEQFF
15 | TRBJ1-2 | TRBV9 | CASSVATQVVSGYTF
15 | TRBJ2-7 | TRBV28 | CASSLPGTGGYEQYF
19 | TRBJ2-6 | TRBV28 | CASFPTYGTGGAGANVLTF
16 | TRBJ2-1 | TRBV5-1 | CASSLGSGNSYNEQFF
11 | TRBJ2-1 | TRBV20-1 | CSARVLNEQFF
13 | TRBJ2-3 | TRBV7-7 | CASSLKVRDTQYF
12 | TRBJ1-1 | TRBV30 | CAWRQGFGEAFF
15 | TRBJ2-5 | TRBV4-2 | CASSQGLATQETQYF
14 | TRBJ2-1 | TRBV6-4 | CASSRGGPYNEQFF
15 | TRBJ2-7 | TRBV4-3 | CASSQLQGSTYEQYF
14 | TRBJ2-7 | TRBV19 | CASRSGTATYEQYF
15 | TRBJ2-7 | TRBV6-1 | CASKNRDRGTYEQYF
13 | TRBJ2-7 | TRBV10-2 | CASMQRGTLEQYF
15 | TRBJ2-3 | TRBV6-5 | CASSTILAGEDTQYF
14 | TRBJ2-7 | TRBV13 | CASSHNAGTYEQYF
15 | TRBJ2-7 | TRBV5-4 | CASSLPLSGGYEQYF
15 | TRBJ1-3 | TRBV11-2 | CASSAQLRVANTIYF
14 | TRBJ2-7 | TRBV2 | CASSEVPSGRVQYF
17 | TRBJ2-1 | TRBV4-1 | CASSLETSGRNYNEQFF
15 | TRBJ2-1 | TRBV6-5 | CASSVDRVYMNEQFF
14 | TRBJ2-3 | TRBV5-1 | CASNQGHSIGTQYF
17 | TRBJ2-6 | TRBV27 | CASIRTGGFSGANVLTF
14 | TRBJ2-2 | TRBV6-1 | CASSTSGDTGELFF
15 | TRBJ2-5 | TRBV5-1 | CASSLGSQGQETQYF
13 | TRBJ2-3 | TRBV15 | CATSRDIRDTQYF
11 | TRBJ2-7 | TRBV20-1 | CSVQKVYEQYF
13 | TRBJ1-2 | TRBV2 | CASSAGTGYGYTF
16 | TRBJ2-3 | TRBV13 | CASSSTSGPSTDTQYF
12 | TRBJ2-1 | TRBV6-5 | CASWHRYNEQFF
13 | TRBJ1-2 | TRBV30 | CAWSVSGHDGYTF
15 | TRBJ1-2 | TRBV11-2 | CASSLIQGDNYGYTF
16 | TRBJ2-6 | TRBV28 | CASSFNRGPGANVLTF
14 | TRBJ2-2 | TRBV7-2 | CASSLGWATGELFF
15 | TRBJ2-7 | TRBV15 | CATSRESLNSYEQYF
17 | TRBJ2-2 | TRBV6-1 | CASSETGTGGNTGELFF
17 | TRBJ2-3 | TRBV7-3 | CASSLSPLGTGTDTQYF
14 | TRBJ2-7 | TRBV7-6 | CASSSGQGSYEQYF